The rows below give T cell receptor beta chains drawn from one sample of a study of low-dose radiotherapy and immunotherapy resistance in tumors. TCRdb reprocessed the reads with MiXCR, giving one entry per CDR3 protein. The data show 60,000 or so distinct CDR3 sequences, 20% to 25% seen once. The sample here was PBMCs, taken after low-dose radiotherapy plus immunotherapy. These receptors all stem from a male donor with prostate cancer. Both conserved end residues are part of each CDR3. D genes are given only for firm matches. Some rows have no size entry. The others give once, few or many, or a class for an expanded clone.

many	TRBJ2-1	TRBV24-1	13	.	TGTGCCACCAGTAAGGGGGGGTTCAATGAGCAGTTCTTC	CATSKGGFNEQFF
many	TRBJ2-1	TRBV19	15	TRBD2	TGTGCCAGTAGCAAGACTAGCGTCTCCTACAATGAGCAGTTCTTC	CASSKTSVSYNEQFF
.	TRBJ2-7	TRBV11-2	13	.	TGTGCCAGCAGCCACGGCCTCCCCTACGAGCAGTACTTC	CASSHGLPYEQYF
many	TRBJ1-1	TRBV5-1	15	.	TGCGCCAGCAGCTCGCGGACAGCGGAATCTTCCGAAGCTTTCTTT	CASSSRTAESSEAFF
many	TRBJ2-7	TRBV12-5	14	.	TGTGCTAGTGGTTTGGGATCGTGGGGGGACGAGCAGTACTTC	CASGLGSWGDEQYF
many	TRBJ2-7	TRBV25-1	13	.	TGTGCCAGCAGGCCAAGGGGACCCTCCGAGCAGTACTTC	CASRPRGPSEQYF
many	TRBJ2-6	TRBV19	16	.	TGTGCCAGTAGTATCGACGGAGCCACTGGGGCCAACGTCCTGACTTTC	CASSIDGATGANVLTF
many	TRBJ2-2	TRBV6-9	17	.	.	CASSIPGTSGGGGSCFF
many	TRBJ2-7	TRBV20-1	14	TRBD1	TGCAGTGCCAGCCCACAGGGGCCGCCCTACGAGCAGTACTTC	CSASPQGPPYEQYF
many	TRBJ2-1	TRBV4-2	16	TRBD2	TGTGCCAGCAGCCAAGAGTTAGCGGGGGCCTACAATGAGCAGTTCTTC	CASSQELAGAYNEQFF
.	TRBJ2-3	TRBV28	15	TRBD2	TGTGCCAGCAGTCCCGCGGGGGTGCGGGCAGATACGCAGTATTTT	CASSPAGVRADTQYF
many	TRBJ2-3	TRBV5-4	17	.	TGTGCCAGCAGGTACAGAGGCGGGGCTGTAAGGACAGATACGCAGTATTTT	CASRYRGGAVRTDTQYF
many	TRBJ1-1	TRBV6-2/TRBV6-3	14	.	TGTGCCAGCAGTTACTCGAGTCCAGGGATCCCGACTTTCTTT	CASSYSSPGIPTFF
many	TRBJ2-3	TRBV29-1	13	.	TGCAGCGTTGTCTGGGGGAGCACAGATACGCAGTATTTT	CSVVWGSTDTQYF
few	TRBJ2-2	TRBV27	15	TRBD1	TGTGCCAGCAGTTACATCGGGACAGGGGACGGGGAGCTGTTTTTT	CASSYIGTGDGELFF
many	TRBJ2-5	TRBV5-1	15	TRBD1	TGCGCCAGCAGCTCTAACACGGGACAGCAAGAGACCCAGTACTTC	CASSSNTGQQETQYF
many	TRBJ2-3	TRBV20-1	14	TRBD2	TGCAGTGCGGTAGCGGGGGACAGCACAGATACGCAGTATTTT	CSAVAGDSTDTQYF
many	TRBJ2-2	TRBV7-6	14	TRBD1	TGTGCCAGCAAACCGGGACAGGGCAGCGGGGAGCTGTTTTTT	CASKPGQGSGELFF
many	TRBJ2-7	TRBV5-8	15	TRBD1	TGTGCCAGCAGCTTGGGTTTTGGGACAGGGAACGAGCAGTACTTC	CASSLGFGTGNEQYF